The 12 T cell receptor beta chains presented below share a single source sample, sequenced in a study of T cells in Graves' hyperthyroidism and ophthalmopathy. Amplification targeted TCR beta CDR3 regions from RNA transcripts. HTBI primers were the set used in a first-round RT-PCR of the TCR CDR3. TCRdb independently ran MiXCR on the multiplex PCR reads; one entry per CDR3 protein. The sample has tens of thousands of distinct CDR3 sequences, roughly 50% seen once; the top ten hold under 35%. Input material: peripheral blood or thyroid tissue (not recorded which). The receptors come from a man aged 18 to 29 with Graves' hyperthyroidism.

The CDR3 loop is CSATPGSYEQYF. CDR3 in DNA: TGCAGCGCCACTCCGGGCTCCTACGAGCAGTACTTC. The rearrangement joins TRBV29-1 to TRBJ2-7; unclear D gene. V was cut by 7 bases and J by 0 bases, with 10 bases left in between. The CDR3 sequence is 12 residues long. Germline V lookup: CDR1 SQVTM, CDR2 ANQGSEA.

This clonotype was recorded many times. The chain carries TRBV5-1 and TRBJ1-6, with TRBD1 matching 10 bases. The trim removed 4 bases at V and 8 bases at J, leaving 3 bases unmatched. This CDR3 has 14 amino acids. Germline CDR1 SGHRS, CDR2 YFSETQ. The CDR3 DNA follows: TGCGCCAGCAGCAAGGACAGGGGGTATTCACCCCTCCACTTT. Residues: CASSKDRGYSPLHF. The full variable domain, rest sourced from reference TRBV5-1 and TRBJ1-6, is KAGVTQTPRYLIKTRGQQVTLSCSPISGHRSVSWYQQTPGQGLQFLFEYFSETQRNKGNFPGRFSGRQFSNSRSEMNVSTLELGDSALYLCASSKDRGYSPLHFGNGTRLTVT.

The chain combines TRBV5-1 with TRBJ1-6; 7 bases fit TRBD1. The CDR3 loop spans 16 amino acids. Trimming took 2 bases from V and 8 from J; bases not matched to a gene: 10. Germline lookup yields CDR1 SGHRS and CDR2 YFSETQ. CDR3 bases: TGCGCCAGCAGCTTAGGGGGCAGAAACTCGGATTCACCCCTCCACTTT. Encoded protein: CASSLGGRNSDSPLHF.

On this clonotype itself: The junction differs from germline at one of its ends, possibly a read error. The chain links TRBV19 to TRBJ2-2; 8 bases match TRBD2. CDR1 and CDR2 (germline): LNHDA, SQIVND (reference sequence). The CDR3 sequence is 14 residues long. CDR3 region: CASSREGSTGEPFF. CDR3 sequence (DNA): TGTGCCAGTAGTCGGGAGGGATCCACCGGGGAGCCGTTTTTT.

A note on this clonotype: One end of the junction is discordant with germline, which a read error may explain. V and J are TRBV12-3 or TRBV12-4 and TRBJ1-1, with D uncertain. This CDR3 is built from 13 residues. The CDR3 spells CASSLDPNAEAFF. The CDR3 DNA reads as TGTGCCAGCAGTTTGGACCCGAACGCTGAAGCTTTCTTT.

This chain links TRBV6-6 with TRBJ2-7; 11 bases agree with TRBD1. Unmatched junction bases numbered 4, after V lost 2 bases and J lost 4 bases. Germline V CDR1 and CDR2: MNHNY, SVGAGI (reference sequence). The CDR3 extends over 15 amino acids. CDR3 coding DNA: TGTGCCAGCAGTTACCAGGGACAGGGGGTATACGAGCAGTACTTC. This gives the protein CASSYQGQGVYEQYF.

This clonotype was found a few times. The chain is built from TRBV24-1 and TRBJ2-7, with TRBD1 identical over 7 bases. Per the germline V gene, CDR1 is KGHDR and CDR2 is SFDVKD. The V and J ends lost 9 bases and 6 bases, in that order; junction bases with no gene match: 10. The CDR3 length is 13 residues. CDR3 region: CATGERGLPEQYF. Written as DNA, the CDR3 is TGTGCCACCGGGGAGAGGGGGCTTCCCGAGCAGTACTTC.

In this sample, this clonotype turned up many times. The chain combines TRBV28 with TRBJ2-6; D remains ambiguous. V was pared by 6 bases and J by 4 bases, with 7 bases between. The germline V gene has CDR1 MDHEN and CDR2 SYDVKM. The CDR3 covers 13 residues. The CDR3 loop is CASSHRGANVLTF. CDR3 nucleotide sequence: TGTGCCAGCAGCCACCGAGGGGCCAACGTCCTGACTTTC.

This CDR3 reads CASSFLLGGYTF. In DNA, the CDR3 is TGCGCCAGCAGCTTCCTACTCGGAGGCTACACCTTC. V and J are TRBV5-1 and TRBJ1-2; D is unclear. The length of the CDR3 is 12 residues. Germline CDR1 SGHRS, CDR2 YFSETQ. Trimming took 2 bases from V and 8 from J, leaving 10 bases between them.

The chain couples TRBV7-9 to TRBJ1-3, with a weak D call TRBD1 (5 bases). The CDR3 length is 14 residues. With 4 bases removed from V and 6 bases from J, the gap between germline ends came to 13 bases. Germline-derived CDR1 and CDR2 are SEHNR and FQNEAQ (reference sequence). The CDR3, as DNA: TGTGCCAGCAGCTCTCCGGGGGGTAAAAACACCATATATTTT. It codes for CASSSPGGKNTIYF.

This clonotype was counted many times. The chain combines TRBV29-1 with TRBJ1-2; D gene unclear. Looked up from germline, CDR1 is SQVTM and CDR2 is ANQGSEA. V was trimmed by 6 bases and J by 4 bases, leaving 18 bases between them. This CDR3 has 14 residues. In DNA, the CDR3 is TGCAGCGTGGTCTCCCTAACAGATCGCTATGGCTACACCTTC. Translation: CSVVSLTDRYGYTF.

Points on this clonotype: The junction and the germline gene differ at one end; a read error may be behind it. V usage is TRBV4-1 and J usage is TRBJ1-1; D is perhaps TRBD1 (5 bases). The CDR3 is made up of 14 amino acids. The germline V gene has CDR1 MGHRA and CDR2 YSYEKL. The chain's CDR3 is CASSQDGTNTEAFF. CDR3 coding DNA: TGTGCCAGCAGCCAAGATGGGACGAACACTGAAGCTTTCTTT.